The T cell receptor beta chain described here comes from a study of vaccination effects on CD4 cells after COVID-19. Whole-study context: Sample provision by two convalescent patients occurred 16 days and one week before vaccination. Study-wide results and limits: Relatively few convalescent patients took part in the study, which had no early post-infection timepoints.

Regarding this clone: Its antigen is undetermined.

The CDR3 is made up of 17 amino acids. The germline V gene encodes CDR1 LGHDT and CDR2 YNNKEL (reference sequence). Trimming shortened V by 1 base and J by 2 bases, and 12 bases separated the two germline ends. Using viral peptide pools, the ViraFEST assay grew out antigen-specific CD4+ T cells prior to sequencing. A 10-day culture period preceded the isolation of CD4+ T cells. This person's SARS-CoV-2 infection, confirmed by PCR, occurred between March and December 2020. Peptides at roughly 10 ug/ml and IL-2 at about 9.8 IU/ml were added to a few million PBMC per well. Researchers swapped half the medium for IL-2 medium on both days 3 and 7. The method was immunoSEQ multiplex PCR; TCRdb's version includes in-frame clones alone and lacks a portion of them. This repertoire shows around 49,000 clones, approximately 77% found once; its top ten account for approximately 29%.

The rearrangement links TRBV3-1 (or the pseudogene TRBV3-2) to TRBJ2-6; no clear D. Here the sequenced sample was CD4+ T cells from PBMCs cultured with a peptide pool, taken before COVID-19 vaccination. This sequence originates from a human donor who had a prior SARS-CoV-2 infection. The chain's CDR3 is CASSQGAVAAGANVLTF. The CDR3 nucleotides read TGTGCCAGCAGCCAAGGAGCAGTTGCGGCTGGGGCCAACGTCCTGACTTTC.